This paragraph reports one TCR beta chain. Time point described: persistent/refractory GD, antithyroid drugs over 5 years with positive TRAb. PBMCs provided the RNA from which the TCR library was made. Germline values: CDR1 MNHNS, CDR2 SASEGT. This CDR3 has 13 residues. The J segment lost 4 bases and the V segment lost 10 bases, leaving 8 bases of the junction unmatched. iRepertoire HTBI primers and Arm-PCR of CDR3 regions built TCR beta libraries. TCRdb reanalysed the multiplex PCR reads using MiXCR and keeps one entry per CDR3 protein. The repertoire has hundreds of thousands of distinct CDR3 sequences, 25% to 35% of them found once; the top ten carry under 50%. These data come from a study of regulatory T cells in long-lasting Graves disease.

Sequenced here: peripheral blood mononuclear cells (PBMCs), sampled when the disease was refractory, from a patient treated with antithyroid drugs. This sequence originates from a female donor with Graves disease. V is TRBV6-1 and J is TRBJ1-2, with 8 bases aligning to TRBD1. The CDR3 loop is CATARDRSYGYTF. The CDR3 DNA is TGTGCCACTGCAAGGGACAGGAGCTATGGCTACACCTTC.